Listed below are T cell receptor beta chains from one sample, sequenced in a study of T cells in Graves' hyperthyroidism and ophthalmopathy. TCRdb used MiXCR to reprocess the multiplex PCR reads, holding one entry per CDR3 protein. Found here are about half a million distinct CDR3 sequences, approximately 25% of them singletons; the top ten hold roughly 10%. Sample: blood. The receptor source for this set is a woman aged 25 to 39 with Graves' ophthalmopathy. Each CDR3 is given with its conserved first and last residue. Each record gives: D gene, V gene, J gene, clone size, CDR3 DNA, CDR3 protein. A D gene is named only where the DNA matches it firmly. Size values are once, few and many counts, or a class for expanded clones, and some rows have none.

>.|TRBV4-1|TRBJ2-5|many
TGCGCCAGCAGCCAAGAGGGTCGGGGGGAGACCCAGTACTTC
CASSQEGRGETQYF
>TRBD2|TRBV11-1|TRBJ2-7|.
TGTGCCAGCAGCTCACTAGCGGGGTACTCCTACGAGCAGTACTTC
CASSSLAGYSYEQYF
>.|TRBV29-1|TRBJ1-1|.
TGCAGCGTTGAAGGTTTACGTTCCCGGGGTTTGACTGAAGCTTTCTTT
CSVEGLRSRGLTEAFF
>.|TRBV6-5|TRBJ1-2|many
TGTGCCAGCAGTTACTCGAGTAACGACGGCTATGGCTACACCTTC
CASSYSSNDGYGYTF
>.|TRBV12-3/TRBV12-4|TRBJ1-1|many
TGTGCCAGCAGTTTTGGGACGGGGGTCACTGAAGCTTTCTTT
CASSFGTGVTEAFF
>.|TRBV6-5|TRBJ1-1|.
TGTGCCAGCAGTTACTCGCGCCATCACAACACTGAAGCTTTCTTT
CASSYSRHHNTEAFF
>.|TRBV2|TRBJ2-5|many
TGTGCCAGCAGTGAAACCCAGGGCTGGGAGACCCAGTACTTC
CASSETQGWETQYF
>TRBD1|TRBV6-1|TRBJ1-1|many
TGTGCCAGCAGCTCCCTGGGGACAGGGGCTGAAGCTTTCTTT
CASSSLGTGAEAFF
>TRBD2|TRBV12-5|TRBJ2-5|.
TGTGCTAGTGGCCTGCGGGAGGAGACCCAGTACTTC
CASGLREETQYF
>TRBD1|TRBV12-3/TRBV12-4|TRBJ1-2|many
TGTGCCAGCAGTTTGGCCCAGGACAGGGGGCAGGGTGGCTACACCTTC
CASSLAQDRGQGGYTF
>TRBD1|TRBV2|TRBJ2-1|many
TGTGCCAGCACCAGGAGGGACAGGACGAACAATGAGCAGTTCTTC
CASTRRDRTNNEQFF
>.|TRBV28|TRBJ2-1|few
TGTGCCAGCAGTTTTGGTTTCGGCAGGGGCGAGTACAATGAGCAGTTCTTC
CASSFGFGRGEYNEQFF
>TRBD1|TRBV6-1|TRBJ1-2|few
TGTGCCAGCAGTGTACGAAGGTCCTGGGGACAGGGAATCGGCTACACCTTC
CASSVRRSWGQGIGYTF
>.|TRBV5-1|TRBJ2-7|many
TGTGCCAGCAGTTTTCAGGGCCCCCACGAGCAGTACTTC
CASSFQGPHEQYF
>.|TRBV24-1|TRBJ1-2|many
TGTGCCACCAGTGACGCGGACGGAAACTATGGCTACACCTTC
CATSDADGNYGYTF
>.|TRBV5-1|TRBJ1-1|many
TGCGCCAGCAGCTTGGAAGGGACACAAGTAACGTCGAACACTGAAGCTTTCTTT
CASSLEGTQVTSNTEAFF
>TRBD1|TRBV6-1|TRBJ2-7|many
TGTGCCAGCAGTCTTCAACCGGGACAGGGGGCCTACGAGCAGTACTTC
CASSLQPGQGAYEQYF
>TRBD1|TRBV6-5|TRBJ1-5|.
TGTGCCAGCAGTTACCCTAACAGGGGCGGAGGGGAGCCCCAGCATTTT
CASSYPNRGGGEPQHF
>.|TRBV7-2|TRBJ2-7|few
TGTGCCAGCAGCTTAGTAGCGGACACACCCCGACAGTACTTC
CASSLVADTPRQYF
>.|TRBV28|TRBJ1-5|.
TGTGCCAGCAGTTTAGCAGATTCAAAAAATCAGCCCCAGCATTTT
CASSLADSKNQPQHF
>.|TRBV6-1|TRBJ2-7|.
TGTGCGACCGGGACCCGAGTCCTCGAGCAGTACTTC
CATGTRVLEQYF
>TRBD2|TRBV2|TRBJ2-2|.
TGTGCCAGCGTGCCTAGCGGGATAAACACCGGGGAGCTGTTTTTT
CASVPSGINTGELFF
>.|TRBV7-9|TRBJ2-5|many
TGTGCCAGCACCACTACCTCTTGGGAGACCCAGTACTTC
CASTTTSWETQYF
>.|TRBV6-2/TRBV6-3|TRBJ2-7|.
TGTGCCAGCAGTTATGCGACCTGGGAGAAGGACTTC
CASSYATWEKDF
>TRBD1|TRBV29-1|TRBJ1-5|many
TGCAGCGTACAGGGGGCGGGTGGTCAGCCCCAGCATTTT
CSVQGAGGQPQHF
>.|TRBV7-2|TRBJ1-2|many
TGTGCCAGCAGCCTTGGACCAGGGAACTATGGCTACACCTTC
CASSLGPGNYGYTF
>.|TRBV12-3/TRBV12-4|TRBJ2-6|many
TGTGCCAGCGGCAAAAGTCCCTCTGGGGCCAACGTCCTGACTTTC
CASGKSPSGANVLTF
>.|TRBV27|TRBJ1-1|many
TGTGCCAGCAGTAGTGTAGGGTACACTGAAGCTTTCTTT
CASSSVGYTEAFF
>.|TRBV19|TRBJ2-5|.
TGTGCCAGTTCTAAGGGTCGGCAAGAGACCCAGTACTTC
CASSKGRQETQYF
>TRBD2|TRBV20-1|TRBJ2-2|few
TGCAGTGCTAGTCCCGGGAGGGCCAAATCCGGGGAGCTGTTTTTT
CSASPGRAKSGELFF
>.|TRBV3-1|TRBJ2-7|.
TGTGCCAGCAGCCCGCGGGGAGTCTACGAGCAGTACTTC
CASSPRGVYEQYF
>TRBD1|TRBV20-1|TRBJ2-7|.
TGCAGTGCTAGAGACCGGGACAGGGTCTACGAGCAGTACTTC
CSARDRDRVYEQYF
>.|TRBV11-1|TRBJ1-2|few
TGTGCCAGCAGACCAAATAACTTAATACGGGTTAACTATGGCTACACCTTC
CASRPNNLIRVNYGYTF
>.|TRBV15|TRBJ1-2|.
TGTGCCACCAGCAGAAACCTAGGCAGGGCCGCTTCAGCTAACTATGGCTACACCTTC
CATSRNLGRAASANYGYTF
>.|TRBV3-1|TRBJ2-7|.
TGTGCCAGCAGACCTTCCTCGGAGAGCGCTTCCTCCTACGAGCAGTACTTC
CASRPSSESASSYEQYF
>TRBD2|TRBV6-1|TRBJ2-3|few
TGTGCCAGCAGTAGCGGGGGGGCCAACACAGATACGCAGTATTTT
CASSSGGANTDTQYF
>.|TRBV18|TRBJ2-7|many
TGTGCCAGCTCACCCCGACAGGAGGGAGCTTACGAGCAGTACTTC
CASSPRQEGAYEQYF
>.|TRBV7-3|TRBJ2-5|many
TGTGCCAGCAGCCCTACAGGGATTCAAGAGACCCAGTACTTC
CASSPTGIQETQYF
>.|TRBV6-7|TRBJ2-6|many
TGTGCCAGCAGTTACATGGGACACTCAGACTCTGGGGCCAACGTCCTGACTTTC
CASSYMGHSDSGANVLTF
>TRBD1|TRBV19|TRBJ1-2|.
TGTCTGTTCGTTCCGGGACAGCATTATGGCTACACCTTC
CLFVPGQHYGYTF
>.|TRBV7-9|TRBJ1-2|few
TGTGCCAGCAGGCGGCTTGGGAACTATGGCTACACCTTC
CASRRLGNYGYTF
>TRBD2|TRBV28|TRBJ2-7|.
TGTGCCAGCAGTTTGGCGGGGGGGCGAGTAGCCGAGCAGTACTTC
CASSLAGGRVAEQYF
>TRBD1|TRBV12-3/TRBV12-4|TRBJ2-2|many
TGTGCCAGCAGCTCCACAGGGGGTGCGAACACCGGGGAGCTGTTTTTT
CASSSTGGANTGELFF
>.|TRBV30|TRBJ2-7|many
TGTGCCTGGAGTGGATCCAAAGATTCGACCTACGAGCAGTACTTC
CAWSGSKDSTYEQYF
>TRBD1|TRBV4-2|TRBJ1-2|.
TGTGCCAGCAGCCTTACAGGGGGCGGTGGCTACAGCTTC
CASSLTGGGGYSF
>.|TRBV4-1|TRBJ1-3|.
TGCGCCAGCAGCCAAGCCAGCAGCTCTGGAAACACCATATATTTT
CASSQASSSGNTIYF
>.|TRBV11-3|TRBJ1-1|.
TGTGCCAGCAGCTTAGATCAGGAGGAGGAAGCTTTCTTT
CASSLDQEEEAFF
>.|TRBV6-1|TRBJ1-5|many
TGTGCCAGCAGTGAATCCCCAGGGGTTCAGCCCCAGCATTTT
CASSESPGVQPQHF
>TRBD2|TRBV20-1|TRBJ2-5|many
TGCAGTGCTCCGGGACTAGCGGGAAAAGAGACCCAGTACTTC
CSAPGLAGKETQYF
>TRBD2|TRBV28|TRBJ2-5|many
TGTGCCAGCAGTTCCTATAGCGGGGGGAAAACTCGAGAGACCCAGTACTTC
CASSSYSGGKTRETQYF
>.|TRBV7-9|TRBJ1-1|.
TGTGCCAGCAGCTCGTCCCACCGGGAGAGCGCTGAAGCTTTCTTT
CASSSSHRESAEAFF
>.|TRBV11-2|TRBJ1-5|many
TGTGCCAGCAGCTTAACTTCCGCAGGGGTGGGTCAGCCCCAGCATTTT
CASSLTSAGVGQPQHF
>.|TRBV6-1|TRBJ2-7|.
TGTGCCAGCAGTGAAGCGGGCCAGGACGAGCAGTACTTC
CASSEAGQDEQYF
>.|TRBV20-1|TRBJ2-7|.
TGCAGTGCTAGAAGCGAGGACGGAGGCTACGAGCAGTACTTC
CSARSEDGGYEQYF
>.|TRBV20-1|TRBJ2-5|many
TGCAGTGCTGGACACCTGCAAGAGACCCAGTACTTC
CSAGHLQETQYF
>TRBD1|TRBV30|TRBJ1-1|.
TGTGCCTGGAGTTTACAGGGGGCGGGGGAAGCTTTATTT
CAWSLQGAGEALF
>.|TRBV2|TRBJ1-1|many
TGTGCCAGCAGAGTCAGCGGGTTAAGAACTGAAGCTTTCTTT
CASRVSGLRTEAFF
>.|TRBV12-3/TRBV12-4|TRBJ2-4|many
TGTGCCAGCAGTTTCCTGGGGAAAAACATTAAGTACTTC
CASSFLGKNIKYF
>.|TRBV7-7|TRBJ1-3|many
TGTGCTAGCATCGGGATGAGAGACGGAAACACCATATATTTT
CASIGMRDGNTIYF
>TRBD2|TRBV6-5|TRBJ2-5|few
TGTGCCAGCAGTTCCGCGACTAGCGGGGGCCAAGAGACCCAGTACTTC
CASSSATSGGQETQYF